The T cell receptor (beta chain) described here comes from a study of blood T cell repertoires in COVID-19. Study information: The United States, Italy and Spain supplied acute and convalescent COVID-19 samples.

Profiled with immunoSEQ multiplex PCR; TCRdb holds only in-frame clones, not every one. The table shows 350,000 or so clones, with approximately 86% occurring only once. The V gene lost 6 bases and the J gene lost 4 bases, with 15 bases spanning the gap. The CDR3 loop spans 14 amino acids. The germline gives CDR1 MDHEN, CDR2 SYDVKM. This receptor was identified in a woman between 35 and 50 years old with acute COVID-19. The gene calls are TRBV28 and TRBJ1-1; the D gene is possibly TRBD1 (6 bases). Sequenced input: PBMCs or T cells enriched from blood (not recorded which). In nucleotides, the CDR3 is TGTGCCAGCAGCCCCCGAGAAGGGGGCACTGAAGCTTTCTTT. Its translation: CASSPREGGTEAFF.